Each of the 14 T cell receptor beta chains below was sequenced from the same sample in a study of T cell responses to AZD1222 COVID-19 vaccine. Assay used: immunoSEQ multiplex PCR; TCRdb lists only in-frame clones, some missing. The table has 65,000 to 90,000 clones, about 90% seen once; the top ten hold under 1.5%. The sample consisted of peripheral blood, taken 28 days after the second AZD1222 dose. These TCRs come from an adult who received the AZD1222 COVID-19 vaccine.

The rearrangement joins TRBV7-9 to TRBJ2-6, with D uncertain. The CDR3 is made up of 13 amino acids. Deletions cut 10 bases from V and 0 bases from J, with 7 bases between. Germline loops: CDR1 SEHNR, CDR2 FQNEAQ (reference sequence). CDR3 sequence reads: CATRDSGANVLTF. CDR3 DNA sequence: TGTGCCACCCGCGACTCTGGGGCCAACGTCCTGACTTTC.

The chain recombines TRBV7-3 with TRBJ2-3, with TRBD2 as a possible D gene (6 bases). The CDR3 covers 15 residues. The V and J ends lost 0 bases and 4 bases respectively, with 11 bases between them. The germline V gene has CDR1 SGHTA and CDR2 FQGTGA. This CDR3 reads CASSLTEGGSDTQYF. CDR3 nucleotide sequence: TGTGCCAGCAGCTTAACGGAGGGCGGATCAGATACGCAGTATTTT.

J is TRBJ1-3 and V is TRBV5-6; no clear D gene. The germline V and J ends were trimmed by 5 bases and 7 bases, with 16 bases remaining between them. The CDR3 sequence is 14 residues long. CDR1 and CDR2 from the germline V gene are SGHDT and YYEEEE. The chain's CDR3 is CASSFGVGRNTIYF. Written as DNA, the CDR3 is TGTGCCAGCAGTTTTGGGGTAGGGCGGAACACCATATATTTT. The full variable domain, with the rest looked up from reference TRBV5-6 and TRBJ1-3, is DAGVTQSPTHLIKTRGQQVTLRCSPKSGHDTVSWYQQALGQGPQFIFQYYEEEERQRGNFPDRFSGHQFPNYSSELNVNALLLGDSALYLCASSFGVGRNTIYFGEGSWLTVV.

This chain uses TRBV6-1 with TRBJ1-2; D ambiguous. CDR1 MNHNS and CDR2 SASEGT come from the germline V gene. Trimming shortened V by 0 bases and J by 1 base, and 6 bases separated the two germline ends. The CDR3 covers 14 residues. CDR3 bases: TGTGCCAGCAGTGAAGCTTCATTTAACTATGGCTACACCTTC. As protein: CASSEASFNYGYTF.

The chain links TRBV7-8 to TRBJ1-1; D unresolved. The germline V and J ends were trimmed by 2 bases and 6 bases, with 16 bases remaining between them. This CDR3 region has 15 residues. The germline V gene encodes CDR1 SGHVS and CDR2 FQNEAQ. The CDR3 DNA follows: TGTGCCAGCAGCTTAAAGTCCGCAGTCATCGCTGAAGCTTTCTTT. Translated, it gives CASSLKSAVIAEAFF.

V is TRBV7-2 and J is TRBJ2-7; 7 bases are a match to TRBD1. V trimming: 5 bases; J trimming: 9 bases; junction bases outside the gene matches: 13. There are 14 residues in the CDR3. Looked up from germline, CDR1 is SGHTA and CDR2 is FQGNSA. The CDR3 sequence: CASSIGTEPLRQYF. CDR3 in DNA: TGTGCCAGCAGCATCGGGACAGAACCTCTAAGGCAGTACTTC. Drawing the rest from reference TRBV7-2 and TRBJ2-7, the complete variable domain is GAGVSQSPSNKVTEKGKDVELRCDPISGHTALYWYRQSLGQGLEFLIYFQGNSAPDKSGLPSDRFSAERTGGSVSTLTIQRTQQEDSAVYLCASSIGTEPLRQYFGPGTRLTVT.

This CDR3 is CASSPMDSPLLGNEQFF. The CDR3 DNA reads as TGCGCCAGCAGCCCCATGGACAGTCCCCTTCTGGGCAATGAGCAGTTCTTC. The rearrangement uses TRBV4-1 and TRBJ2-1; D is perhaps TRBD1 (6 bases). Germline loops: CDR1 MGHRA, CDR2 YSYEKL. Trimming took off 4 bases at V and 6 bases at J, with 22 bases between the two ends. This CDR3 is built from 17 residues.

The CDR3 DNA reads as TGTGCCAGCAGCCCGTACTTTCGGGGAAACTATGGCTACACCTTC. Translating gives CASSPYFRGNYGYTF. The chain joins TRBV5-6 to TRBJ1-2; D unresolved. There are 15 residues in the CDR3. The V end was cut by 4 bases, the J end by 2 bases, with 15 bases between. CDR1 is SGHDT and CDR2 is YYEEEE in the germline V gene. Filled out from reference TRBV5-6 and TRBJ1-2, the complete variable domain reads DAGVTQSPTHLIKTRGQQVTLRCSPKSGHDTVSWYQQALGQGPQFIFQYYEEEERQRGNFPDRFSGHQFPNYSSELNVNALLLGDSALYLCASSPYFRGNYGYTFGSGTRLTVV.

This clone was seen only once. The gene calls are TRBV3-1 (or the pseudogene TRBV3-2) and TRBJ2-3; 7 nucleotides match TRBD1. J lost 1 base, V lost 4 bases, and 5 bases had no gene match. The CDR3 extends over 15 amino acids. CDR1 LGHDT and CDR2 YNNKEL come from the germline V gene (reference sequence). The CDR3 spells CASSLRGQRTDTQYF. The DNA for the CDR3 is TGTGCCAGCAGCCTCAGGGGACAGCGCACAGATACGCAGTATTTT.

V usage is TRBV3-1 (or the pseudogene TRBV3-2) and J usage is TRBJ1-3, with D tentatively TRBD1 (6 bases). Between the trimmed V and J ends, which lost 3 bases and 2 bases, there was a span of 17 bases. This CDR3 has 17 amino acids. Per germline, CDR1 LGHDT and CDR2 YNNKEL (reference sequence). CDR3 coding DNA: TGTGCCAGCAGCCACTTGAGGGGGGCTAGTACTGGAAACACCATATATTTT. It codes for CASSHLRGASTGNTIYF.

V gene TRBV7-6 combines with J gene TRBJ1-5, with TRBD1 matching over 8 bases. The CDR3 consists of 15 residues. Germline values: CDR1 SGHVS, CDR2 FNYEAQ. Germline trimming cut 5 bases from V and 1 base from J; bases unmatched to any gene: 4. CDR3 region: CASSTRQGSNQPQHF. For the CDR3, the DNA is TGTGCCAGCAGCACCCGACAGGGGAGCAATCAGCCCCAGCATTTT. Complete variable domain (other parts from reference TRBV7-6 and TRBJ1-5): GAGVSQSPRYKVTKRGQDVALRCDPISGHVSLYWYRQALGQGPEFLTYFNYEAQQDKSGLPNDRFSAERPEGSISTLTIQRTEQRDSAMYRCASSTRQGSNQPQHFGDGTRLSIL.

This chain joins TRBV9 and TRBJ2-1; D is unclear. CDR3 length equals 14 residues. The V gene's germline CDR1 is SGDLS and CDR2 YYNGEE. V gave up 4 bases and J gave up 6 bases, with 14 bases separating them. CDR3 region: CASSPTRLPNEQFF. The CDR3 region has the DNA TGTGCCAGCAGCCCGACGCGCCTCCCCAATGAGCAGTTCTTC. Variable domain in full (rest from reference TRBV9 and TRBJ2-1): DSGVTQTPKHLITATGQRVTLRCSPRSGDLSVYWYQQSLDQGLQFLIQYYNGEERAKGNILERFSAQQFPDLHSELNLSSLELGDSALYFCASSPTRLPNEQFFGPGTRLTVL.

This clone appeared a single time. V usage is TRBV27 and J usage is TRBJ1-2, with D tentatively TRBD1 (6 bases). V lost 0 bases and J lost 6, with 20 bases in between. Germline CDR1 MNHEY, CDR2 SMNVEV (reference sequence). The CDR3 totals 17 residues. CDR3 in DNA: TGTGCCAGCAGTTTATCTTGGGGGGGGCGTTATAAGAATGGCTACACCTTC. Translating it yields CASSLSWGGRYKNGYTF.

J is TRBJ1-6 and V is TRBV6-5; D not certain. The V gene lost 2 bases and the J gene lost 10 bases, with 18 bases spanning the gap. In germline, CDR1 is MNHEY, CDR2 SVGAGI. The CDR3 has 16 residues. The CDR3 is CASSYVAGLQISPLHF. CDR3 sequence (DNA): TGTGCCAGCAGTTACGTGGCAGGCCTTCAAATCTCACCCCTCCACTTT.